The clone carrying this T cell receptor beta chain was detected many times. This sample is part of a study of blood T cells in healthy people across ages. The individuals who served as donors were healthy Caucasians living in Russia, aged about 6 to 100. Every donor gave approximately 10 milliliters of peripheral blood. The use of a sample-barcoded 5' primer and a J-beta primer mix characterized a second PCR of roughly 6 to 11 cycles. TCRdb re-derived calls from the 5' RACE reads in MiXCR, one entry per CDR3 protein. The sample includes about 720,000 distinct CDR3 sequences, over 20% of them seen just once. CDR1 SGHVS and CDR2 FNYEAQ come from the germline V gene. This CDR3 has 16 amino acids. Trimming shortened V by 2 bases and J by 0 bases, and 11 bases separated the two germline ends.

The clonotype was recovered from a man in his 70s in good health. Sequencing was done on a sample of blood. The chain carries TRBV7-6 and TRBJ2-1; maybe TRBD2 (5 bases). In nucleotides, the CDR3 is TGTGCCAGCAGCTTACTGGGTGGGAGCTCCTACAATGAGCAGTTCTTC. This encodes CASSLLGGSSYNEQFF.